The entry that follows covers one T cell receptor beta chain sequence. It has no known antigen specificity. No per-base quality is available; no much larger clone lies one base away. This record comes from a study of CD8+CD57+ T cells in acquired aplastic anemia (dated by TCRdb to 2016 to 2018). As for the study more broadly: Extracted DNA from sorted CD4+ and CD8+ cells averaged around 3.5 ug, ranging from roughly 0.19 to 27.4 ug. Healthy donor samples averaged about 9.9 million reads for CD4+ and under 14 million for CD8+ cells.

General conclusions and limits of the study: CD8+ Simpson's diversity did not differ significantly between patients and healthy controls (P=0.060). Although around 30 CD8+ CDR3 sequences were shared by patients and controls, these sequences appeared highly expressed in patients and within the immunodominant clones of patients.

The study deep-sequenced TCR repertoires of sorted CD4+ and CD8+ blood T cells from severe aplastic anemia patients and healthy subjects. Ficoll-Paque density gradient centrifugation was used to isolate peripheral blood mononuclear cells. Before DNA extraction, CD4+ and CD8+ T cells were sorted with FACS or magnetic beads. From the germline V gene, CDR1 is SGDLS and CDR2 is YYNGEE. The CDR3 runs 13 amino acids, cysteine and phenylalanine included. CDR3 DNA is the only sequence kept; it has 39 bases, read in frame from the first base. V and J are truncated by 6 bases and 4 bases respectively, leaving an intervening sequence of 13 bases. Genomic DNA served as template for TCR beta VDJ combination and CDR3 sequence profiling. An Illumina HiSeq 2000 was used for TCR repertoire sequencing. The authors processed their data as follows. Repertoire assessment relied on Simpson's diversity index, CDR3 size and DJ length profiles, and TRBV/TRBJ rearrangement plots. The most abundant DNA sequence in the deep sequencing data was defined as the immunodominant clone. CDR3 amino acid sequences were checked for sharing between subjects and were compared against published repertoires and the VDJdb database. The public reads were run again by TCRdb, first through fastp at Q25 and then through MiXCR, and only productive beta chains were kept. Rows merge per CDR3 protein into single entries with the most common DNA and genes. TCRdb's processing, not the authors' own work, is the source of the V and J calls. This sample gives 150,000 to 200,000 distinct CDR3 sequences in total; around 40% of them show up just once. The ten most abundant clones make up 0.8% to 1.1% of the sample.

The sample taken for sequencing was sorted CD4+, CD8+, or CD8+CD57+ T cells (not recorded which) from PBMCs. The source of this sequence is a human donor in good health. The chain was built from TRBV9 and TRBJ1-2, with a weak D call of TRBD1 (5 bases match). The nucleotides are TGTGCCAGCACCGGGACCGACATCTATGGCTACACCTTC. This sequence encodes CASTGTDIYGYTF.